A selection of T cell receptor beta chains follows, all from one sample in a study of Graves' ophthalmopathy and Graves' hyperthyroidism. TCRdb re-called the multiplex PCR reads through MiXCR, storing one row per CDR3 protein. The sample includes 360,000 or so distinct CDR3 sequences, approximately 20% of them seen just once. Material for sequencing was peripheral blood. All receptors derive from a woman in her late teens or twenties with Graves' ophthalmopathy. Both conserved end residues are part of each CDR3. Fields, in order: D gene, V gene, clone size, J gene, CDR3 DNA, CDR3 protein. A D gene is named only where the DNA matches it firmly. A row's size may be missing; if present it is once, few, many or a size class.

D: TRBD2; V: TRBV12-3/TRBV12-4; size: few; J: TRBJ2-7; DNA: TGTGCCAGCTTAGAAGCGGGAAGAGGCGCGTACGAGCAGTACTTC; CDR3: CASLEAGRGAYEQYF
D: TRBD1; V: TRBV5-1; size: many; J: TRBJ1-1; DNA: TGCGCCAGCAGCTTGGACGGACAGGGTCAATCTACTGAAGCTTTCTTT; CDR3: CASSLDGQGQSTEAFF
D: NA; V: TRBV20-1; size: many; J: TRBJ1-2; DNA: TGCAGTGCTAGATATGGGTATGGCTACACCTTC; CDR3: CSARYGYGYTF
D: NA; V: TRBV10-3; size: many; J: TRBJ1-2; DNA: TGTGCCATCAGTGCCCACAGAGACGGCTACACCTTC; CDR3: CAISAHRDGYTF
D: NA; V: TRBV6-1; size: many; J: TRBJ1-1; DNA: TGTGCCGTCGGCAGGAGTGAAGCTTTCTTT; CDR3: CAVGRSEAFF
D: NA; V: TRBV11-2; size: many; J: TRBJ2-2; DNA: TGTGCCAGCAGTCGAGATATGCGATCAGGCACCGGGGAGCTGTTTTTT; CDR3: CASSRDMRSGTGELFF
D: TRBD1; V: TRBV12-3/TRBV12-4; size: many; J: TRBJ1-5; DNA: TGTGCCAGCAGCACAGGGGGAAGTCAGCCCCAGCATTTT; CDR3: CASSTGGSQPQHF
D: TRBD1; V: TRBV28; size: NA; J: TRBJ2-7; DNA: TGTGCCAGCACCATAAGGGACAGGGGCTCCTACGAGCAGTACTTC; CDR3: CASTIRDRGSYEQYF
D: NA; V: TRBV28; size: NA; J: TRBJ1-1; DNA: TGTGCCAGCAGTCTTTGGACAGCCACTGAAGCTTTCTTT; CDR3: CASSLWTATEAFF
D: NA; V: TRBV5-1; size: many; J: TRBJ1-1; DNA: TGCGCCAGCAGCTTGTTCGGGGAGGCTTTCTTT; CDR3: CASSLFGEAFF
D: TRBD1; V: TRBV7-2; size: many; J: TRBJ1-1; DNA: TGTGCCAGCAGCGGACAACAGGGGGTCGGTACTGAAGCTTTCTTT; CDR3: CASSGQQGVGTEAFF
D: NA; V: TRBV7-2; size: many; J: TRBJ2-4; DNA: TGTGCCAGCAGCTTTCAACTCACAAACATTCAGTACTTC; CDR3: CASSFQLTNIQYF
D: NA; V: TRBV27; size: many; J: TRBJ1-5; DNA: TGTGCCAGCAGTCCTCTGCCTCCTCCGCCCCAGCATTTT; CDR3: CASSPLPPPPQHF
D: NA; V: TRBV20-1; size: many; J: TRBJ1-1; DNA: TGCAGTGCCGGGGTGGGGGCTCGCATGAACACTGAAGCTTTCTTT; CDR3: CSAGVGARMNTEAFF
D: NA; V: TRBV14; size: many; J: TRBJ1-1; DNA: TGTGCCAGCAGCAGTACAGGGCGCTCCGCTGAAGCTTTCTTT; CDR3: CASSSTGRSAEAFF
D: NA; V: TRBV18; size: many; J: TRBJ1-1; DNA: TGTGCCAGCTCGTCCAAGGGGTCGGGCACTGAAGCTTTCTTT; CDR3: CASSSKGSGTEAFF
D: NA; V: TRBV6-5; size: many; J: TRBJ2-2; DNA: TGTGCCAGCAGTTCCCGGCAGGTGAACACCGGGGAGCTGTTTTTT; CDR3: CASSSRQVNTGELFF
D: NA; V: TRBV28; size: many; J: TRBJ1-1; DNA: TGTGCCAGCAGTTTAGGTTCGATCCCTGAAGCTTTCTTT; CDR3: CASSLGSIPEAFF
D: NA; V: TRBV18; size: many; J: TRBJ1-1; DNA: TGTGCCAGCTCCCGACAGGAGGGGAGGACTGAAGCTTTCTTT; CDR3: CASSRQEGRTEAFF
D: NA; V: TRBV7-3; size: NA; J: TRBJ1-6; DNA: TGTGCCAGCAGCTTATTATCACTCCATAATTCACCCCTCCACTTT; CDR3: CASSLLSLHNSPLHF
D: NA; V: TRBV25-1; size: many; J: TRBJ2-5; DNA: TGTGCCAGCAGAGCAGGGGAGTACCAAGAGACCCAGTACTTC; CDR3: CASRAGEYQETQYF
D: NA; V: TRBV11-2; size: many; J: TRBJ1-1; DNA: TGTGCCAGCAGCCGTATTACCGACTCAGGGCGGGCTGAAGCTTTCTTT; CDR3: CASSRITDSGRAEAFF
D: TRBD1; V: TRBV27; size: few; J: TRBJ1-1; DNA: TGTGCCAGCAGTAAAGGACAGGGGACGTTGCGGGACACTGAAGCTTTCTTT; CDR3: CASSKGQGTLRDTEAFF
D: NA; V: TRBV28; size: many; J: TRBJ1-5; DNA: TGTGCCAGCAGTTTATTAACAGAGAATCAGCCCCAGCATTTT; CDR3: CASSLLTENQPQHF
D: TRBD2; V: TRBV20-1; size: many; J: TRBJ2-7; DNA: TGCAGTGCTATCTCCCTTAGCGGGAGGGCCCACGAGCAGTACTTC; CDR3: CSAISLSGRAHEQYF
D: TRBD1; V: TRBV7-3; size: many; J: TRBJ2-7; DNA: TGTGCCAGCAGCTTAAATCCGGGACAGTCCTACGAGCAGTACTTC; CDR3: CASSLNPGQSYEQYF
D: NA; V: TRBV7-8; size: NA; J: TRBJ2-7; DNA: TGTGCCAGTAGTCCAGGACGAATCTACGAGCAGTACTTC; CDR3: CASSPGRIYEQYF
D: NA; V: TRBV10-1; size: many; J: TRBJ1-1; DNA: TGCGCCAGCAGTGAGTCGAAAGCGGGTGAAGCTTTCTTT; CDR3: CASSESKAGEAFF
D: NA; V: TRBV20-1; size: NA; J: TRBJ2-1; DNA: TGCAGTGCTAGAGTATGGGGCAACTACAATGAGCAGTTCTTC; CDR3: CSARVWGNYNEQFF
D: TRBD1; V: TRBV6-2/TRBV6-3; size: many; J: TRBJ2-4; DNA: TGTGCCAGCCGAGGGGGCCCCACGTCCAAAAACATTCAGTACTTC; CDR3: CASRGGPTSKNIQYF
D: NA; V: TRBV27; size: NA; J: TRBJ1-3; DNA: TGTGCCAGCAGTCCCGGGACACGGAGCAACACCATATATTTT; CDR3: CASSPGTRSNTIYF
D: TRBD1; V: TRBV28; size: NA; J: TRBJ1-5; DNA: TGTGCCACCCGACGGGGACAGGGGTCGGGTCAGCCCCAGCATTTT; CDR3: CATRRGQGSGQPQHF
D: NA; V: TRBV7-8; size: NA; J: TRBJ1-6; DNA: TGTGCCAGCAGCTCCCCACTCTCCCCCGGATCACCCCTCCACTTT; CDR3: CASSSPLSPGSPLHF
D: NA; V: TRBV2; size: NA; J: TRBJ2-7; DNA: TGTGCCAGCAGTGATTCCGAGCAGTACTTC; CDR3: CASSDSEQYF
D: NA; V: TRBV6-2/TRBV6-3; size: many; J: TRBJ2-3; DNA: TGTGCCAGCAAAGAGGGGACAGATACGCAGTATTTT; CDR3: CASKEGTDTQYF
D: NA; V: TRBV24-1; size: many; J: TRBJ2-2; DNA: TGTGCCACCAAGGGGACATTGAGGTCCGGGGAGCTGTTTTTT; CDR3: CATKGTLRSGELFF
D: NA; V: TRBV27; size: many; J: TRBJ1-1; DNA: TGTGCCAGCACCGCCGGCGTCCGGACGGGGAACACTGAAGCTTTCTTT; CDR3: CASTAGVRTGNTEAFF
D: NA; V: TRBV28; size: many; J: TRBJ1-1; DNA: TGTGCCACCCGTTGGACTTGGGGTGAAGCTTTCTTT; CDR3: CATRWTWGEAFF
D: TRBD1; V: TRBV5-6; size: many; J: TRBJ1-3; DNA: TGTGCCAGCAGCCTACCGGGACAGGGGGAACACACCATATATTTT; CDR3: CASSLPGQGEHTIYF
D: NA; V: TRBV5-1; size: many; J: TRBJ2-3; DNA: TGCGCCAGCAGCCACCTGGTATGGGGCACAGATACGCAGTATTTT; CDR3: CASSHLVWGTDTQYF
D: NA; V: TRBV27; size: many; J: TRBJ1-6; DNA: TGTGCCAGCAGTCAACGCACAGATTCACCCCTCCACTTT; CDR3: CASSQRTDSPLHF
D: NA; V: TRBV12-5; size: NA; J: TRBJ2-5; DNA: TGTGCTAGTGCGGGCTCCGGGGTGTACCAAGAGACCCAGTACTTC; CDR3: CASAGSGVYQETQYF
D: TRBD1; V: TRBV28; size: many; J: TRBJ1-1; DNA: TGTGCCAGCAGTTTACACAGGGGAGGCACTGAAGCTTTCTTT; CDR3: CASSLHRGGTEAFF
D: NA; V: TRBV5-5; size: many; J: TRBJ1-2; DNA: TGTGCCAGCAGCCCCTCCCCGGGGGGCTACACCTTC; CDR3: CASSPSPGGYTF
D: TRBD1; V: TRBV29-1; size: many; J: TRBJ1-1; DNA: TGCAGCGTGGGAGGGGACAGGAACACTGAAGCTTTCTTT; CDR3: CSVGGDRNTEAFF
D: NA; V: TRBV4-1; size: few; J: TRBJ1-5; DNA: TGCGCCAGCAGCCTAGAGGACAATCAGCCCCAGCATTTT; CDR3: CASSLEDNQPQHF
D: NA; V: TRBV6-2/TRBV6-3; size: many; J: TRBJ2-7; DNA: TGTGCCAGCAGTTACTGGGTTGGGAACGAGCAGTACTTC; CDR3: CASSYWVGNEQYF
D: NA; V: TRBV7-2; size: many; J: TRBJ1-1; DNA: TGTGCCAGCAGCATCGCTGCAGGAAACACTGAAGCTTTCTTT; CDR3: CASSIAAGNTEAFF
D: NA; V: TRBV6-1; size: many; J: TRBJ1-1; DNA: TGTGCCAGCAGTCGGGACGGTGGCACTGAAGCTTTCTTT; CDR3: CASSRDGGTEAFF
D: NA; V: TRBV7-6; size: many; J: TRBJ1-2; DNA: TGTGCCAGCAGCCTGGCCACGGCGGACCTATTTGGCTACACCTTC; CDR3: CASSLATADLFGYTF
D: NA; V: TRBV6-5; size: NA; J: TRBJ2-7; DNA: TGTGCCAGCAGTACTAGCCACGAGCAGTACTTC; CDR3: CASSTSHEQYF
D: NA; V: TRBV2; size: few; J: TRBJ2-7; DNA: TGTGCCAGCAGGCCGACCGCTCCCTACGAGCAGTACTTC; CDR3: CASRPTAPYEQYF
D: NA; V: TRBV27; size: many; J: TRBJ2-5; DNA: TGTGCCAGCAGTTTATCGAATCGGGTAGGAGAGACCCAGTACTTC; CDR3: CASSLSNRVGETQYF
D: NA; V: TRBV19; size: many; J: TRBJ1-1; DNA: TGTGCCAGTAGTATAGATCGGACCACTGAAGCTTTCTTT; CDR3: CASSIDRTTEAFF
D: NA; V: TRBV14; size: many; J: TRBJ2-7; DNA: TGTACCAGCAGCCAAAGATCGATGGTGTCGATGGGCGGCCTCGAGCAGTACTTC; CDR3: CTSSQRSMVSMGGLEQYF
D: TRBD1; V: TRBV10-3; size: many; J: TRBJ2-7; DNA: TGTGCCACCCAACCCGGACAGGGGGCTATCTACGAGCAGTACTTC; CDR3: CATQPGQGAIYEQYF
D: NA; V: TRBV5-1; size: many; J: TRBJ1-1; DNA: TGCGCCAGCAGCTTTTCGGCTCGGGACACTGAAGCTTTCTTT; CDR3: CASSFSARDTEAFF